The clone carrying this TCR beta chain appeared many times. Its antigen is as yet unknown. This sample is drawn from a study of regulatory T cells in long-lasting Graves disease. Whole-study findings and limits: Newly diagnosed patients had higher TCR diversity than persistent Graves' patients did. Among persistent patients, a larger number of public clonotypes were shared (about 3,000) than among newly diagnosed patients (just over 950).

Time point given: newly diagnosed GD, antithyroid drugs for less than 3 months. Construction of the TCR library relied on RNA isolated from PBMCs. In building TCR beta libraries, iRepertoire HTBI primers were used together with Arm-PCR of CDR3 regions. In the authors' methods: Overall, samples carried some 67 TRBV and 14 TRBJ segments. One entry per CDR3 protein results from TCRdb running MiXCR on the multiplex PCR reads. The V and J calls follow TCRdb's processing rather than the paper's. The data show more than 400,000 distinct CDR3 sequences, with 15% to 20% seen just once and 9% to 15% held by the top ten. This sample was shared with a second study, whose subject was T cells in Graves' hyperthyroidism and ophthalmopathy. From that report: Carried out on the TCR CDR3, a first-round RT-PCR used the HTBI primer set.

The sample consisted of peripheral blood mononuclear cells (PBMCs), taken at new diagnosis, from a patient treated with antithyroid drugs. The receptor comes from a man aged 35-49 years with Graves disease.

CDR3 loop: CASSLDRDYEQYF. In nucleotides, the CDR3 is TGTGCCAGCAGCTTAGACCGGGACTACGAGCAGTACTTC. The chain links TRBV11-3 to TRBJ2-7; D may be TRBD2 (5 bases). This CDR3 is built from 13 residues. The V end was cut by 0 bases, the J end by 3 bases, with 6 bases between. Per the germline V gene, CDR1 is SGHNT and CDR2 is YENEEA. The variable domain in full, completed from reference TRBV11-3 and TRBJ2-7, reads EAGVVQSPRYKIIEKKQPVAFWCNPISGHNTLYWYLQNLGQGPELLIRYENEEAVDDSQLPKDRFSAERLKGVDSTLKIQPAELGDSAVYLCASSLDRDYEQYFGPGTRLTVT.